This record covers a single T cell receptor beta chain. The antigen is not known. Germline assignment: CDR1 SGHDN and CDR2 FVKESK. The CDR3 loop spans 13 amino acids. Deletions cut 4 bases from V and 2 bases from J, with 8 bases between. This specimen comes from a study of brain T cells in children with intractable seizures. Assay used: immunoSEQ multiplex PCR; TCRdb lists only in-frame clones, some missing. This table has about 110,000 clones, roughly 92% appearing once. Patients received at least one anti-epileptic drug before surgery. Study-wide results and limits: HCMV serostatus was not known, and viral specificity came from CDR3 similarity only. Pre- and post-surgery blood differed in depth, so pre-surgery absences may be undersampling.

Sequenced here: peripheral blood, sampled at surgery. The sequence was collected from a boy under three years old with hemimegalencephaly and intractable seizures. The chain uses TRBV14 and TRBJ1-1; possible D gene TRBD1, 5 bases. The CDR3 here is CASSRDRNTEAFF. In nucleotides, the CDR3 is TGTGCCAGCAGCCGGGACCGAAACACTGAAGCTTTCTTT.